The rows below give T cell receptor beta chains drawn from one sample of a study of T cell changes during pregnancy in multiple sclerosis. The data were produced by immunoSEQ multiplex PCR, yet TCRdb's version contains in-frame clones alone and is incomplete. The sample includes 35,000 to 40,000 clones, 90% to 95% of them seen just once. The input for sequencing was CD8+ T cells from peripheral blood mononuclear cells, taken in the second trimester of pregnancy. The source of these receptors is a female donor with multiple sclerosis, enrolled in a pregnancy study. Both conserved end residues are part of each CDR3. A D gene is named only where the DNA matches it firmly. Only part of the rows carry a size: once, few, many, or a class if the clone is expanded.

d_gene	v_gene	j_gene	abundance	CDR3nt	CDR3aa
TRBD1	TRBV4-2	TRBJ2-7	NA	TGTGCCAGCAGCCAAGGACAGGGGAACTACGAGCAGTACTTC	CASSQGQGNYEQYF
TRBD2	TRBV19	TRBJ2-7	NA	TGTGCCAGTAGTACCGCACTAGCGGGGGCCAACCCCTACGAGCAGTACTTC	CASSTALAGANPYEQYF
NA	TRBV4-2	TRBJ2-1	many	TGTGCCAGCAGCCAAGGGAAAGGACAGTCCGATGAGCAGTTCTTC	CASSQGKGQSDEQFF
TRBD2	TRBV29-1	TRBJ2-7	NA	TGCAGCGTTGGGCCGGGAGGGGACGAGCAGTACTTC	CSVGPGGDEQYF
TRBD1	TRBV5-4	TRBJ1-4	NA	TGTGCCAGCAGCTTCCAAGGGGGCGATGAAAAACTGTTTTTT	CASSFQGGDEKLFF
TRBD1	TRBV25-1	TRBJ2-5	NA	TGTGCCAGCAGTATTTTATTACAGGGGGCGCGGGAGACCCAGTACTTC	CASSILLQGARETQYF
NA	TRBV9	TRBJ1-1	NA	TGTGCCAGCAGCGTGACCCCCGCGGGGGGGAACACTGAAGCTTTCTTT	CASSVTPAGGNTEAFF
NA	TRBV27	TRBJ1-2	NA	TGTGCCAGCAGTCCCACGTCAGAGGGCCTCAGTGGCTACACCTTC	CASSPTSEGLSGYTF
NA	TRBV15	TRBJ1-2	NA	TGTGCCACCAGCAGAGATGTGGCCAGGGTCTATGGCTACACCTTC	CATSRDVARVYGYTF
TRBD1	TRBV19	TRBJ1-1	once	TGTGCCAGTAGCCAGGGGGGGAACACTGAAGCTTTCTTT	CASSQGGNTEAFF
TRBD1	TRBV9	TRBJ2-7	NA	TGTGCCAGCAGCGTAGAGCCGGCGGACAGGATCTACTTC	CASSVEPADRIYF
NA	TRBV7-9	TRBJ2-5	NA	TGTGCCAGCAGCCTGAGGGGGGAGACCCAGTACTTC	CASSLRGETQYF
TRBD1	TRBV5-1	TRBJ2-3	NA	TGCGCCAGCAGCTTGGAGGGACAGCACACAGATACGCAGTATTTT	CASSLEGQHTDTQYF
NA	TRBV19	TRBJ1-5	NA	TGTGCCAGTGCCGAGACACTTTATAGCAATCAGCCCCAGCATTTT	CASAETLYSNQPQHF
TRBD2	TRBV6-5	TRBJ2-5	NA	TGTGCCAGCAGAGAGAGCGGGAACCAAGAGACCCAGTACTTC	CASRESGNQETQYF
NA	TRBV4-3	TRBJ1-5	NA	TGCGCCAGCAGCCCTGGGACTGGGAATCAGCCCCAGCATTTT	CASSPGTGNQPQHF
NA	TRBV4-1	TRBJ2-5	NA	TGCGCCAGCAGCCAAACAGCGGGCGAGCAAGAGACCCAGTACTTC	CASSQTAGEQETQYF
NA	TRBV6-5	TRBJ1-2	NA	TGTGCCAGCAGTTACTCAGAGGGATATGGCTACACCTTC	CASSYSEGYGYTF
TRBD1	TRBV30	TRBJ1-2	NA	TGTGCCTGTAAGGACCGGGACAGGGACGTATGGTATGGCTACACCTTC	CACKDRDRDVWYGYTF
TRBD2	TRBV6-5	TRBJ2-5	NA	TGTGCCAGCAGTTCTCGCGGGGGGCAAGAGACCCAGTACTTC	CASSSRGGQETQYF
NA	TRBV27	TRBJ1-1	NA	TGTGCCAGCAGCCCCCCGTTAGGGGCCCTGAACACTGAAGCTTTCTTT	CASSPPLGALNTEAFF
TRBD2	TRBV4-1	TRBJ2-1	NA	TGCGCCAGCAGCCAAGATCTAGCGGGGGAGTACAATGAGCAGTTCTTC	CASSQDLAGEYNEQFF
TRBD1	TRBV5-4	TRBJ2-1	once	TGTGCCAGCAGCTCGCCGGGACAGGGCTTTGGTGAGCAGTTCTTC	CASSSPGQGFGEQFF
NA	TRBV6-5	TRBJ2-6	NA	TGTGCCAGCAGTTACTCGTCAGGGTCTGGGGCCAACGTCCTGACTTTC	CASSYSSGSGANVLTF
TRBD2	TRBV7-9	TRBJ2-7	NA	TGTGCCAGCAGCTTAGTTGGAGCGGGGAGCTCCTACGAGCAGTACTTC	CASSLVGAGSSYEQYF
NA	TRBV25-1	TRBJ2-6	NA	TGTGCCAGCAGGGGGAGCTCTGGGGCCAACGTCCTGACTTTC	CASRGSSGANVLTF
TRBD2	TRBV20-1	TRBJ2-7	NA	TGCAGTGCCATGACTAGCAACGAGCAGTACTTC	CSAMTSNEQYF
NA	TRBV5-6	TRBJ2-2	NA	TGTGCCAGCAGCCTCGACAGGCAGAACACCGGGGAGCTGTTTTTT	CASSLDRQNTGELFF
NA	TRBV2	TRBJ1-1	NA	TGTGCCAGCAGTGAAGCCCCCCAGAACACTGAAGCTTTCTTT	CASSEAPQNTEAFF
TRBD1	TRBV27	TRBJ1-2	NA	TGTGCCAGCAGTCCGCGACAGGGATATGGCTACACCTTC	CASSPRQGYGYTF
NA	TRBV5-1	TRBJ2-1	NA	TGCGCCAGCAGCCCCGGCGACAGAAACAATGAGCAGTTCTTC	CASSPGDRNNEQFF
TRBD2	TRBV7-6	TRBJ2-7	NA	TGTGCCAGCAGCTTACTTGCGGGGGGGGATGAGAACTACGAGCAGTACTTC	CASSLLAGGDENYEQYF
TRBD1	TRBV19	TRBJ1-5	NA	TGTGCCAGTATGGACAGGGCAAGCAATCAGCCCCAGCATTTT	CASMDRASNQPQHF
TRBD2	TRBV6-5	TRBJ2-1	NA	TGTGCCAGCAGCCCCGGACTAGCCAATGAGCAGTTCTTC	CASSPGLANEQFF